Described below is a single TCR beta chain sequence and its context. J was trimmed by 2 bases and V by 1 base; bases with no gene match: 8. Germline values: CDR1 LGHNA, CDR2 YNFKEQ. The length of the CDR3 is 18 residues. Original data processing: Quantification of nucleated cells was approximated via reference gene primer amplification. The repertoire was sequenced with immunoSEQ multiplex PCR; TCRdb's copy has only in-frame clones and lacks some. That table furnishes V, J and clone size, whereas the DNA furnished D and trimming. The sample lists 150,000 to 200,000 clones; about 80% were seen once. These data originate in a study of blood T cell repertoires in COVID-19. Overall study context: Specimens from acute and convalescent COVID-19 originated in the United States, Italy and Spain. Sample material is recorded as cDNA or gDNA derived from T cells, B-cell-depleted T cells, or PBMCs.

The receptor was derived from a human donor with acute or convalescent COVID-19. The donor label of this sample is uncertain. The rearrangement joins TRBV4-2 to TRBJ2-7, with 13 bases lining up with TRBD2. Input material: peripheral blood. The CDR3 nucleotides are TGTGCCAGCAGCCAAGTACTAGCGGGGGGGCCCGTTACCTACGAGCAGTACTTC. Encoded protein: CASSQVLAGGPVTYEQYF.